The clone carrying this TCR beta chain was counted a few times. Its antigen is as yet unknown. At one boundary the junction diverges from the germline segment, which might be a read error. As for time point: sample taken at primary tumor resection. The sample originates from a study of spatial heterogeneity in lung cancer. The study's findings and limits: Expanded alpha and beta TCR counts within tumors tracked tumor mutation counts.

The CDR3 runs to 14 residues. Germline V gene lookup returns CDR1 SGHTA and CDR2 FQGTGA. TCRdb re-analysed the 5' RACE reads in MiXCR, keeping a single row per CDR3 protein. This table has 4,000 or so distinct CDR3 sequences, 7% to 9.5% appearing once. This chain links TRBV7-3 with TRBJ1-1, with TRBD1 matching 7 bases. Sequenced material: lung tumor tissue, taken at surgery. This TCR was recovered from a male donor with early-stage non-small cell lung cancer. The CDR3 DNA is TGTACCAGCAGCTCGGGACAGATTGGCACTGAAGCTTTCTTT. It encodes CTSSSGQIGTEAFF. Supplemented by reference TRBV7-3 and TRBJ1-1, the full variable domain reads GAGVSQTPSNKVTEKGKYVELRCDPISGHTALYWYRQSLGQGPEFLIYFQGTGAADDSGLPNDRFFAVRPEGSVSTLKIQRTERGDSAVYLCTSSSGQIGTEAFFGQGTRLTVV.